This T cell receptor (beta chain) was identified in a study of CD8+ T cells in alopecia areata. Across the study: Tofacitinib administration to treated patients was oral, at 5 to 10 mg twice daily. Patients in the study were on tofacitinib for 6 to 18 months, then off it for 6 months.

Investigators isolated RNA and reverse transcribed it into cDNA to act as the sequencing template. Clones were read by immunoSEQ multiplex PCR, and TCRdb kept only the in-frame ones, dropping some. This sample has 45,000 to 70,000 clones; around 96% occur once, and the top ten carry roughly 25%. Patients with alopecia areata provided lesional scalp punch biopsies as well as peripheral blood. This specimen was CD8+ T cells sorted from blood, taken at week 0. The TCR comes from a human donor with alopecia areata.

This chain's CDR3 is CASSYSGGGDLAQYF. In DNA, the CDR3 is TGTGCCAGCAGTTACTCAGGGGGCGGGGACTTGGCGCAGTACTTC. The chain links TRBV6-5 to TRBJ2-7; D may be TRBD1 (7 bases). The CDR3 consists of 15 residues. The germline gives CDR1 MNHEY, CDR2 SVGAGI. The V end was cut by 0 bases, the J end by 9 bases, with 18 bases between.